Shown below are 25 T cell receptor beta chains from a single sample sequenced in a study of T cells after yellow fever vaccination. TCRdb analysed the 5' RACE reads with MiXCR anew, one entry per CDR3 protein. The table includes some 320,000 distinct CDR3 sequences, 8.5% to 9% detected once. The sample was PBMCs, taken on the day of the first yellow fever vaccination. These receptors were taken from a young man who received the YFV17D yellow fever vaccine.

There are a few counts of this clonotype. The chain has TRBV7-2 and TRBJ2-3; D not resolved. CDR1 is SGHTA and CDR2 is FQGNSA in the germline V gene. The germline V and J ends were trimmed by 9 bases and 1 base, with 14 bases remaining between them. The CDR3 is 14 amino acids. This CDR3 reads CASSSPWGTDTQYF. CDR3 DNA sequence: TGTGCCAGTTCCTCCCCCTGGGGCACAGATACGCAGTATTTT.

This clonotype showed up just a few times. The DNA for the CDR3 is TGTGCCACGACCGGGTGTGGAGCGGGGGTGGATACGCAGTATTTT. This sequence encodes CATTGCGAGVDTQYF. The chain uses TRBV24-1 and TRBJ2-3; 8 bases line up with TRBD2. Germline values: CDR1 KGHDR, CDR2 SFDVKD. Losses at the gene ends were 10 bases for V and 6 bases for J; bases not matched to a gene: 14. This CDR3 comprises 15 residues.

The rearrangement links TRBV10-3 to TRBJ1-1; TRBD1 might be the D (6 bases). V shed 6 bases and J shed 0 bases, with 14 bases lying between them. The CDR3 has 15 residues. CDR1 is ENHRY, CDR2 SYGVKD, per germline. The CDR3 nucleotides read TGTGCCATCAGGGACAGCCAGGACATGAACACTGAAGCTTTCTTT. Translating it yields CAIRDSQDMNTEAFF.

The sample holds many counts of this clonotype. The CDR3 nucleotides read TGTGCCAGCAGTTTCACGGACACTGAAGCTTTCTTT. Translation: CASSFTDTEAFF. The V call is TRBV12-3 or TRBV12-4, the J call TRBJ1-1; D gene ambiguous. The V and J ends lost 3 bases and 3 bases respectively, with 5 bases between them. The length of the CDR3 is 12 residues.

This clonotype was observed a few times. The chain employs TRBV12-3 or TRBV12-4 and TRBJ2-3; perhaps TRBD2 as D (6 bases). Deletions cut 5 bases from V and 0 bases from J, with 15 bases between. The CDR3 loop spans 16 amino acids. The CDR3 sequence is CASSRGTSTSTDTQYF. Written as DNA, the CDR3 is TGTGCCAGCAGTCGAGGGACTTCAACTAGCACAGATACGCAGTATTTT.

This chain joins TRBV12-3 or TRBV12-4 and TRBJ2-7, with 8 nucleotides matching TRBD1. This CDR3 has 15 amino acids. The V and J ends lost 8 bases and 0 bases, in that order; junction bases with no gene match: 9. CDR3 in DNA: TGTGCCAGCTCGATAGGACAGGGTTACTCCTACGAGCAGTACTTC. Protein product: CASSIGQGYSYEQYF.

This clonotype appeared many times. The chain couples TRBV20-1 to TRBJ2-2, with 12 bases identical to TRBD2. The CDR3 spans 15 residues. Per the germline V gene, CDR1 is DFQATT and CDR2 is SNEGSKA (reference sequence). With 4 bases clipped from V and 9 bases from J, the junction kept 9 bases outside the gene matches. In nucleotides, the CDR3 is TGCAGTGCTACTCTAGCGGGGGGGGTCGGCCGGGAGCTGTTTTTT. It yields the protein CSATLAGGVGRELFF.

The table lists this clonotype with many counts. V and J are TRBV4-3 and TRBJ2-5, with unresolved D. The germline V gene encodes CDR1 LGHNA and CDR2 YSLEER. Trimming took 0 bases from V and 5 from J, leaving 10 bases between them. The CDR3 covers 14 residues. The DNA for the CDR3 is TGCGCCAGCAGCCAAGATGCCCCTGGGGAGACCCAGTACTTC. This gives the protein CASSQDAPGETQYF.

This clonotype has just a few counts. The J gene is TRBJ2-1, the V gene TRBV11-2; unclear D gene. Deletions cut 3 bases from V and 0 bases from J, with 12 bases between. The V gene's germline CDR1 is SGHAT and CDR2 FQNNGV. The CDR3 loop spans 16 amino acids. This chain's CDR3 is CASSFGGSNSYNEQFF. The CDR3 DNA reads TGTGCCAGCAGCTTCGGTGGGTCGAACTCCTACAATGAGCAGTTCTTC.

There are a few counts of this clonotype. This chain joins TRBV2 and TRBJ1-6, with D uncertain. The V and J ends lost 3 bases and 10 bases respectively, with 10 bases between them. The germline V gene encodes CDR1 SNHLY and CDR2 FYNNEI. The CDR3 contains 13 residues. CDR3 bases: TGTGCCAGCAGTGACAGCGGCGCCTCACCCCTCCACTTT. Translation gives CASSDSGASPLHF.

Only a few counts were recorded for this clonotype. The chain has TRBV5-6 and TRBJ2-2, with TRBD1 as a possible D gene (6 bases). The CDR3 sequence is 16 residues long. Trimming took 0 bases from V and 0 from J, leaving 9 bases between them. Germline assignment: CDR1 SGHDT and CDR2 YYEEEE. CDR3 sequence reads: CASSLEGVANTGELFF. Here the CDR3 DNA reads TGTGCCAGCAGCTTGGAGGGGGTCGCGAACACCGGGGAGCTGTTTTTT.

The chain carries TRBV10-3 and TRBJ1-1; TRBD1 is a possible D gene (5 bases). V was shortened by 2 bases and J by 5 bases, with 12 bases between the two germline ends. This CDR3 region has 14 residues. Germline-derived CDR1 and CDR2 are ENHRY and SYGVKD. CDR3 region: CAISEGAGQTEAFF. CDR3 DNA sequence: TGTGCCATCAGTGAGGGGGCCGGGCAGACTGAAGCTTTCTTT.

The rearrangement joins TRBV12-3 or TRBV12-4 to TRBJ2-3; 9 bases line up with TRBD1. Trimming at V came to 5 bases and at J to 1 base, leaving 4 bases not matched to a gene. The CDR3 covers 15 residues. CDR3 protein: CASSRDRVGTDTQYF. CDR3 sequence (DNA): TGTGCCAGCAGTCGGGACAGGGTGGGCACAGATACGCAGTATTTT.

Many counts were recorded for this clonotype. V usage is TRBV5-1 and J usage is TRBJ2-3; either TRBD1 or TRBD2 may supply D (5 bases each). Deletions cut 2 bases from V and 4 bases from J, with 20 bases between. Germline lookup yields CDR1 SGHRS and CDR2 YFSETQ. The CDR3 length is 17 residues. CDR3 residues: CASSFPPGTQGADTQYF. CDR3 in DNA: TGCGCCAGCAGCTTCCCCCCCGGGACGCAAGGGGCAGATACGCAGTATTTT.

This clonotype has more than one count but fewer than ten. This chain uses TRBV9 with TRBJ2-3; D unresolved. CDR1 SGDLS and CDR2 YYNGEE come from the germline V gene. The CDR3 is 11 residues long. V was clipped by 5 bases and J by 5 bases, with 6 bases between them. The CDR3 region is CASRKVDTQYF. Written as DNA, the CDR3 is TGTGCCAGCAGGAAGGTAGATACGCAGTATTTT.

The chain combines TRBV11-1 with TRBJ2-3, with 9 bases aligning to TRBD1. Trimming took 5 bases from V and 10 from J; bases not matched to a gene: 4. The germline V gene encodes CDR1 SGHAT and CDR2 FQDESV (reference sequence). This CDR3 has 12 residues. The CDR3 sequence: CASSADRGPQYF. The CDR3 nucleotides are TGTGCCAGCAGCGCGGACAGGGGCCCGCAGTATTTT.

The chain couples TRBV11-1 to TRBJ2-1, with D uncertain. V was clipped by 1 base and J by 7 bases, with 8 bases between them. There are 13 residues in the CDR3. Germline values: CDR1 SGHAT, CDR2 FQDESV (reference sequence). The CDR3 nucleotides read TGTGCCAGCAGCTTAGTAGGCAGTAATGAGCAGTTCTTC. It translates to CASSLVGSNEQFF.

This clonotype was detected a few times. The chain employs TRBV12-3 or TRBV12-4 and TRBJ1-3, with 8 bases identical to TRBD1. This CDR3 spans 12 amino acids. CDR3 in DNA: TGTGGGACAGGGAAGCCTGGAAACACCATATATTTT. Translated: CGTGKPGNTIYF.

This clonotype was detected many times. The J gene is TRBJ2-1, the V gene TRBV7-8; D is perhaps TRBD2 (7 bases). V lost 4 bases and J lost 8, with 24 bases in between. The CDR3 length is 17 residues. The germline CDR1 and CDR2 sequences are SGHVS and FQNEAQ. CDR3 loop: CASSSGGGEAFGDEQFF. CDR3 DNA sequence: TGTGCCAGCAGCTCGGGGGGCGGAGAGGCATTCGGTGATGAGCAGTTCTTC. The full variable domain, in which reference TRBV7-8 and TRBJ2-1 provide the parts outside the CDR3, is GAGVSQSPRYKVAKRGQDVALRCDPISGHVSLFWYQQALGQGPEFLTYFQNEAQLDKSGLPSDRFFAERPEGSVSTLKIQRTQQEDSAVYLCASSSGGGEAFGDEQFFGPGTRLTVL.

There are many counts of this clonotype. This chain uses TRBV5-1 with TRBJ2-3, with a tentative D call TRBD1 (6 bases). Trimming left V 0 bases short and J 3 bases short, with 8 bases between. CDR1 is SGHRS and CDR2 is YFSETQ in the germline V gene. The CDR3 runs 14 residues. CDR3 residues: CASSLDRATDTQYF. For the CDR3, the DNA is TGCGCCAGCAGCTTGGACAGGGCAACAGATACGCAGTATTTT.

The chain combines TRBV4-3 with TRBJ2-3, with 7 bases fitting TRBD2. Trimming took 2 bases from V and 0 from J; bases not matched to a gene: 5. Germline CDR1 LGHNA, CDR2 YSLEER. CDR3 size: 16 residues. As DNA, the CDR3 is TGCGCCAGCAGCCAAAACAGCGGGGTGAGCACAGATACGCAGTATTTT. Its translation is CASSQNSGVSTDTQYF.

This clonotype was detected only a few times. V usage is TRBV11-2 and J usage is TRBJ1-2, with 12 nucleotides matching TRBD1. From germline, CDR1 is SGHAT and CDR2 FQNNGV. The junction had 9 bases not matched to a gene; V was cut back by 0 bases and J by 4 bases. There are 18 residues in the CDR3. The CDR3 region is CASSLEPGTGGYGYGYTF. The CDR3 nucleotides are TGTGCCAGCAGCTTAGAGCCAGGGACAGGGGGCTATGGCTATGGCTACACCTTC.

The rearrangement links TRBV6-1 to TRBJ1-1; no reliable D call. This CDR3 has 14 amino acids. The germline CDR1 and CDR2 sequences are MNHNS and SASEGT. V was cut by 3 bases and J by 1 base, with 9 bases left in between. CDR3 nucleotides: TGTGCCAGCAGTGACCAGAATACGAACACTGAAGCTTTCTTT. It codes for CASSDQNTNTEAFF.

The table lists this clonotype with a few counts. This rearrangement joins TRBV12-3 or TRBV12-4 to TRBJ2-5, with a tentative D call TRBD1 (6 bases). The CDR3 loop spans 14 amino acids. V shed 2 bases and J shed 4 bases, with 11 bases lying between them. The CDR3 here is CASSLNRVRETQYF. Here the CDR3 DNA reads TGTGCCAGCAGTTTAAACAGGGTCCGAGAGACCCAGTACTTC.

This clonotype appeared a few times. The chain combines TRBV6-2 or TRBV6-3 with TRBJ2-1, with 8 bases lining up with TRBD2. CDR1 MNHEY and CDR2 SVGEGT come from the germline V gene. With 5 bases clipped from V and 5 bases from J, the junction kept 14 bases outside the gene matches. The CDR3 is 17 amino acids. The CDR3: CASSPPAGVGPHNEQFF. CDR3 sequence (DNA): TGTGCCAGCAGTCCCCCAGCGGGAGTCGGGCCGCACAATGAGCAGTTCTTC.